The 18 T cell receptor beta chains in this list originate from one sample, sequenced in a study of blood T cells in healthy people across ages. A second PCR of about 6 to 11 cycles used a sample-barcoded 5' primer and a J-beta primer mix. One entry per CDR3 protein, called by TCRdb with MiXCR from the 5' RACE reads. The data contain roughly 800,000 distinct CDR3 sequences, around 25% of them singletons. These data were likewise used in another study, on T cells of mothers and their children.

Sequenced: blood. The source of these receptors is a boy aged 5-17 years in good health.

This chain connects TRBV6-2 or TRBV6-3 to TRBJ1-2; maybe TRBD1 (5 bases). The CDR3 runs 16 residues. Trimming left V 2 bases short and J 4 bases short, with 17 bases between. Per the germline V gene, CDR1 is MNHEY and CDR2 is SVGEGT. CDR3 loop: CASSYETPGNGYGYTF. CDR3 bases: TGTGCCAGCAGTTACGAGACCCCAGGGAACGGCTATGGCTACACCTTC.

The genes are TRBV10-2 and TRBJ2-7; D might be TRBD1 (6 bases). V lost 2 bases and J 5 bases, leaving 7 bases between the germline ends. CDR1 is WSHSY and CDR2 is SAAADI in the germline V gene. The CDR3 totals 12 residues. CDR3 region: CASSEGGDEQYF. DNA for the CDR3: TGCGCCAGCAGTGAGGGGGGCGACGAGCAGTACTTC.

Only a few counts were recorded for this clonotype. The rearrangement uses TRBV20-1 and TRBJ2-1, with 9 positions matching TRBD2. Germline V CDR1 and CDR2: DFQATT, SNEGSKA (reference sequence). J was trimmed by 7 bases and V by 4 bases; bases with no gene match: 5. CDR3 size: 13 residues. CDR3 nucleotides: TGCAGTGCTAATAGCGGGAGTATGAATGAGCAGTTCTTC. It encodes CSANSGSMNEQFF.

This clonotype was counted a few times. CDR3 nucleotides: TGTGCCAGTTCCCTGGCGACAGGGATTAACTATGGCTACACCTTC. This gives the protein CASSLATGINYGYTF. The chain is built from TRBV19 and TRBJ1-2, with 7 bases lining up with TRBD1. The junction had 10 bases not matched to a gene; V was cut back by 8 bases and J by 1 base. The CDR3 is made up of 15 amino acids. From germline, CDR1 is LNHDA and CDR2 SQIVND (reference sequence).

This clonotype turned up a few times. The J gene is TRBJ2-5, the V gene TRBV7-2; TRBD2 matches 8 bases. The J call may not be correct, given that the DNA end is closer to TRBJ2-7. Germline-derived CDR1 and CDR2 are SGHTA and FQGNSA. This CDR3 is built from 16 residues. CDR3 region: CASSLGAVSGIDEQYF. CDR3 DNA: TGTGCCAGCAGCTTAGGTGCGGTTAGCGGGATTGACGAGCAGTACTTC.

Only a few counts were recorded for this clonotype. The chain has TRBV1 and TRBJ2-1; the table's TRBD1 call for D was not verified on the DNA. TRBV1 corresponds to a pseudogene. CDR3 length equals 18 residues. CDR3 bases: TGCACCGGCAGCCTTCCGGGGATGATACCGGGAAACTACAATGAGCAGTTCTTC. Its protein is CTGSLPGMIPGNYNEQFF.

In DNA, the CDR3 is TGTGCCATCAAACAGGGGGCAGGGGAGCAGTACTTC. Amino acids: CAIKQGAGEQYF. This rearrangement joins TRBV10-3 to TRBJ2-7; 9 bases match TRBD1. Germline CDR1 and CDR2: ENHRY and SYGVKD. This CDR3 has 12 residues. With V trimmed by 7 bases and J by 7 bases, 5 bases remained unmatched.

This clonotype was counted at least ten times. V gene TRBV10-3 combines with J gene TRBJ1-4, with 9 bases lining up with TRBD1. The germline gives CDR1 ENHRY, CDR2 SYGVKD. The CDR3 runs to 14 residues. V lost 6 bases to trimming and J lost 4 bases; unmatched junction nucleotides: 3. The CDR3 DNA reads as TGTGCCATCAGCAGGACAGGGGATAATGAAAAACTGTTTTTT. Its protein product is CAISRTGDNEKLFF.

V is TRBV12-3 or TRBV12-4 and J is TRBJ2-2, with 8 positions matching TRBD2. The J segment lost 0 bases and the V segment lost 5 bases, leaving 2 bases of the junction unmatched. The CDR3 totals 15 residues. The CDR3, as DNA: TGTGCCAGCAGTCTGCGGGGGGCGAACACCGGGGAGCTGTTTTTT. It specifies CASSLRGANTGELFF.

This clonotype was detected a few times. The chain joins TRBV5-1 to TRBJ1-2; D might be TRBD1 (5 bases). V gave up 0 bases and J gave up 4 bases, with 13 bases separating them. CDR1 is SGHRS, CDR2 YFSETQ, per germline. The CDR3 is 15 amino acids. CDR3 sequence reads: CASSLAGAGSYGYTF. CDR3 DNA sequence: TGCGCCAGCAGCTTGGCCGGCGCAGGGTCCTATGGCTACACCTTC.

Here the CDR3 DNA reads TGTGCCAGCAGCTTAACACCCGGACTGAACACTGAAGCTTTCTTT. Translated, it gives CASSLTPGLNTEAFF. This chain connects TRBV7-3 to TRBJ1-1; the D is unclear. Trimming pared 0 bases from V and 0 bases from J, leaving 8 bases between. The CDR3 loop spans 15 amino acids. The V gene's germline CDR1 is SGHTA and CDR2 FQGTGA.

This chain connects TRBV20-1 to TRBJ2-1; TRBD2 matches at 11 bases. J lost 6 bases, V lost 3 bases, and 4 bases had no gene match. Germline CDR1 is DFQATT and CDR2 is SNEGSKA (reference sequence). The CDR3 sequence is 14 residues long. The CDR3 DNA reads TGCAGTGCTAGGCCGACTAGCGGGATCAATGAGCAGTTCTTC. This codes for CSARPTSGINEQFF.

This clonotype was seen a handful of times. The CDR3 coding sequence is TGCAGTGCTAGCCTCGCCTCTGGAAACACCATATATTTT. This translates into CSASLASGNTIYF. The rearrangement joins TRBV20-1 to TRBJ1-3; D is uncertain. Germline CDR1 is DFQATT and CDR2 is SNEGSKA (reference sequence). The CDR3 is made up of 13 amino acids. V lost 3 bases and J lost 0, with 6 bases in between.

The J gene is TRBJ1-6, the V gene TRBV27; possible D gene TRBD1, 6 bases. The CDR3 is 15 residues long. V was shortened by 5 bases and J by 6 bases, with 14 bases between the two germline ends. Per germline, CDR1 MNHEY and CDR2 SMNVEV (reference sequence). In DNA, the CDR3 is TGTGCCAGCAGTCCGGACAGTTCTGGTAATTCACCCCTCCACTTT. It is translated as CASSPDSSGNSPLHF.

J is TRBJ2-1 and V is TRBV6-5, with TRBD2 matching over 10 bases. The CDR3 spans 16 residues. CDR1 is MNHEY, CDR2 SVGAGI, per germline. V lost 0 bases and J lost 7; bases outside the gene matches: 6. CDR3 sequence: CASSYSKSGGGNEQFF. CDR3 in DNA: TGTGCCAGCAGTTACTCGAAGAGCGGGGGGGGGAATGAGCAGTTCTTC.

This clonotype has just a few counts. Here the CDR3 DNA reads TGTGCCACCAGTGATTCTCGGGAAAGCTCCTACGAGCAGTACTTC. This translates into CATSDSRESSYEQYF. The rearrangement joins TRBV24-1 to TRBJ2-5; possibly TRBD2 for D (5 bases). The J call may be in error: the DNA end matches TRBJ2-7 better. This CDR3 is 15 amino acids long. Looked up from germline, CDR1 is KGHDR and CDR2 is SFDVKD.

This CDR3 is CATSWMGQTGEKLFF. The CDR3 nucleotides read TGTGCCACCAGTTGGATGGGACAGACGGGGGAAAAACTGTTTTTT. The genes are TRBV15 and TRBJ1-4, with 7 bases fitting TRBD1. The CDR3 has 15 residues. Germline V gene sequence: CDR1 LNHNV, CDR2 YYDKDF (reference sequence). The junction had 12 bases not matched to a gene; V was cut back by 6 bases and J by 8 bases.

The chain couples TRBV11-2 to TRBJ2-5; 12 bases line up with TRBD2. The CDR3 loop spans 16 amino acids. Unmatched junction bases numbered 7, after V lost 4 bases and J lost 4 bases. Germline lookup yields CDR1 SGHAT and CDR2 FQNNGV. CDR3 region: CASSYRTSGTGETQYF. The CDR3 DNA is TGTGCCAGCAGCTATCGGACTAGCGGGACCGGAGAGACCCAGTACTTC.